These 8 T cell receptor beta chains were all obtained from the same sample, sequenced in a study of beta chain features in type 1 diabetes (dated by TCRdb to the late 2010s). What the authors observed across the whole study: A moderate but significant shortening of TCRB CDR3 length was observed in type 1 diabetes patients in all four CD4+ subsets.

The library was built by means of the immunoSEQ multiplex PCR assay. The High Capacity cDNA Reverse Transcription Kit was used to reverse transcribe all of the isolated RNA, meaning that expressed TCRB transcripts were what got sequenced. The immuneACCESS repertoire file appears here via TCRdb, limited to in-frame rearrangements. These files lack a portion of the clones; in checked studies, under half of the deficit traces to unresolved V genes, and the cause of the others is not known. A total of 130,000 to 150,000 clones appear in this sample, 13% of them only once. The ten largest clonotypes hold 1% to 1.5% of the sample. The antigens these receptors bind are not known. The sequencing sample was made of central memory CD4+ T cells from blood. Every receptor here comes from a man between 18 and 29 years old with type 1 diabetes.

A few counts support this clone. The chain carries TRBV27 and TRBJ2-3; 7 bases agree with TRBD2. The CDR3 contains 15 residues. Germline CDR1 and CDR2: MNHEY and SMNVEV (reference sequence). J lost 2 bases, V lost 5 bases, and 7 bases had no gene match. DNA for the CDR3: TGTGCCAGCAGTCTCCGGACTAGTTCCACAGATACGCAGTATTTT. Amino acids: CASSLRTSSTDTQYF.

The J gene is TRBJ2-1, the V gene TRBV14; D is undetermined. CDR1 and CDR2 from the germline V gene are SGHDN and FVKESK. V lost 4 bases and J 9 bases, leaving 10 bases between the germline ends. This CDR3 has 12 residues. DNA for the CDR3: TGTGCCAGCAGCCCTGGGGTTGGTGAGCAGTTCTTC. Its translation is CASSPGVGEQFF.

This clone was found a few times. The chain combines TRBV5-1 with TRBJ1-1; no firm D call. V was shortened by 4 bases and J by 5 bases, with 12 bases between the two germline ends. The CDR3 sequence is 13 residues long. Per the germline V gene, CDR1 is SGHRS and CDR2 is YFSETQ. The CDR3 here is CASSVMRETEAFF. CDR3 bases: TGCGCCAGCAGCGTTATGAGGGAAACTGAAGCTTTCTTT. The full variable domain, its missing parts supplied by reference TRBV5-1 and TRBJ1-1, is KAGVTQTPRYLIKTRGQQVTLSCSPISGHRSVSWYQQTPGQGLQFLFEYFSETQRNKGNFPGRFSGRQFSNSRSEMNVSTLELGDSALYLCASSVMRETEAFFGQGTRLTVV.

Concerning this clone: This CDR3 is also generated by other DNA sequences in the sample. This rearrangement joins TRBV2 to TRBJ2-3, with D possibly called TRBD1 or TRBD2 (5 bases each). The CDR3 covers 12 residues. With 8 bases removed from V and 0 bases from J, the gap between germline ends came to 6 bases. Germline CDR1 and CDR2: SNHLY and FYNNEI. The CDR3 nucleotides read TGTGCCAGCGAGGGGAGCACAGATACGCAGTATTTT. It encodes CASEGSTDTQYF.

The table lists this clone with a few counts. The chain couples TRBV7-9 to TRBJ2-5; D remains ambiguous. The CDR3 is made up of 12 amino acids. Germline V gene sequence: CDR1 SEHNR, CDR2 FQNEAQ (reference sequence). V dropped 7 bases and J dropped 5 bases, with 11 bases sitting between them. CDR3 coding DNA: TGTGCCAGCACGGGCGTGGGGGAGACCCAGTACTTC. Protein product: CASTGVGETQYF. Full variable domain (remainder filled in from reference TRBV7-9 and TRBJ2-5): DTGVSQNPRHKITKRGQNVTFRCDPISEHNRLYWYRQTLGQGPEFLTYFQNEAQLEKSRLLSDRFSAERPKGSFSTLEIQRTEQGDSAMYLCASTGVGETQYFGPGTRLLVL.

CDR3 in DNA: TGTGCCAGCAGCGCCGCGGACAGAGGGACAGGGGAGCTGTTTTTT. This codes for CASSAADRGTGELFF. The genes are TRBV9 and TRBJ2-2, with D tentatively TRBD1 (6 bases). V was cut by 3 bases and J by 8 bases, with 17 bases left in between. From germline, CDR1 is SGDLS and CDR2 YYNGEE. The CDR3 loop spans 15 amino acids. The full variable domain, its missing parts supplied by reference TRBV9 and TRBJ2-2, is DSGVTQTPKHLITATGQRVTLRCSPRSGDLSVYWYQQSLDQGLQFLIQYYNGEERAKGNILERFSAQQFPDLHSELNLSSLELGDSALYFCASSAADRGTGELFFGEGSRLTVL.

This chain connects TRBV9 to TRBJ2-1; D ambiguous. Trimming shortened V by 3 bases and J by 9 bases, and 10 bases separated the two germline ends. The CDR3 sequence is 12 residues long. Germline-derived CDR1 and CDR2 are SGDLS and YYNGEE. The CDR3 DNA reads TGTGCCAGCAGCGGTCCGCAGAGTGAGCAGTTCTTC. Amino acids: CASSGPQSEQFF.

This clone has only a few counts. The chain carries TRBV6-5 and TRBJ2-7; no firm D call. From germline, CDR1 is MNHEY and CDR2 SVGAGI. There are 13 residues in the CDR3. V dropped 6 bases and J dropped 5 bases, with 14 bases sitting between them. In nucleotides, the CDR3 is TGTGCCAGCAGCCGGGCTGTTGGTGACGAGCAGTACTTC. It translates to CASSRAVGDEQYF.